This T cell receptor (beta chain) is drawn from a study of T cells in Graves' hyperthyroidism and ophthalmopathy. V lost 2 bases and J lost 4, with 14 bases in between. The CDR3 length is 15 residues. In germline, CDR1 is MNHNS, CDR2 SASEGT. Amplification of TCR beta CDR3 regions was performed using RNA transcripts as template. Carried out on the TCR CDR3, a first-round RT-PCR used the HTBI primer set. TCRdb fed the multiplex PCR reads into MiXCR, producing one record per CDR3 protein. The sample contains under 350,000 distinct CDR3 sequences, 21% of which appear only once. This clonotype was picked up many times. The target antigen is unknown. Whole-study findings and limits: The blood repertoire included most of the expanded thyroid clonotypes above 0.001.

This chain links TRBV6-1 with TRBJ1-1; D possibly corresponds to TRBD1 (6 bases). The source of this sequence is a woman aged 45-60 years with Graves' hyperthyroidism. The sample consisted of blood. The CDR3: CASSEKGGAGTEAFF. Here the CDR3 DNA reads TGTGCCAGCAGTGAAAAGGGGGGCGCGGGCACTGAAGCTTTCTTT.